The source of this T cell receptor beta chain is a study of blood T cells in healthy people across ages. This clonotype was observed a handful of times. The CDR3 has 15 amino acids. Germline CDR1 reads SGHTA; CDR2 reads FQGTGA. Trimming shortened V by 5 bases and J by 6 bases, and 19 bases separated the two germline ends. Using a J-beta primer mix together with a sample-barcoded 5' primer, a second PCR was run for roughly 6 to 11 cycles. Every sample gave at least 3 million paired-end reads containing CDR3. TCRdb reprocessed the 5' RACE reads with MiXCR, giving one entry per CDR3 protein. The table includes roughly 720,000 distinct CDR3 sequences, about 53% detected once. Each donor supplied ten milliliters of peripheral blood. There were at least 6 micrograms of total RNA extracted from every sample.

This TCR derives from a man older than 75 in good health. The chain joins TRBV7-3 to TRBJ1-1; D may be TRBD1 (5 bases). Specimen: blood. DNA for the CDR3: TGTGCCAGCAGCCCCGGTGGGCAGGGAAGATCTGAAGCTTTCTTT. This gives the protein CASSPGGQGRSEAFF.